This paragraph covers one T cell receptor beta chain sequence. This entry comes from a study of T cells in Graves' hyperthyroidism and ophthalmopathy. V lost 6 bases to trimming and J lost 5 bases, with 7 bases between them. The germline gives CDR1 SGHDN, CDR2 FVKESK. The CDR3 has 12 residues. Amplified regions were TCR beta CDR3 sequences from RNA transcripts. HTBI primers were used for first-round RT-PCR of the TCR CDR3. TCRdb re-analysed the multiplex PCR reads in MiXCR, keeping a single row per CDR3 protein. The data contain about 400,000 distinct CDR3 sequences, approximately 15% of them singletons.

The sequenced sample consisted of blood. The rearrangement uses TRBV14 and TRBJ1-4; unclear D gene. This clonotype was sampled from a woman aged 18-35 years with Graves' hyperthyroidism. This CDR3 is CASRGWNEKLFF. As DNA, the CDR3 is TGTGCCAGCAGGGGTTGGAATGAAAAACTGTTTTTT.